Presented here are 20 T cell receptor beta chains from one specimen sequenced in a study of blood T cell repertoires in COVID-19. Assay: immunoSEQ multiplex PCR; the TCRdb copy retains only in-frame clones and omits some. The sample includes about 69,000 clones, under 90% seen only once; the top ten take less than 15%. Sample: peripheral blood. The receptors stem from a man aged 45 to 65 with COVID-19, enrolled during active disease.

J is TRBJ2-7 and V is TRBV19; D perhaps matches TRBD1 (5 bases). Germline-derived CDR1 and CDR2 are LNHDA and SQIVND (reference sequence). The CDR3 is made up of 11 amino acids. V lost 10 bases and J lost 3, with 10 bases in between. CDR3 in amino acids: CATQGFYEQYF. In DNA form, the CDR3 reads TGTGCCACCCAGGGATTCTACGAGCAGTACTTC.

The CDR3 DNA sequence: TGTGCCAGCAGCCCCGGGACTAGCGGGGGGCTGGGGGAGACCCAGTACTTC. It yields the protein CASSPGTSGGLGETQYF. The chain joins TRBV7-3 to TRBJ2-5; 15 nucleotides agree with TRBD2. The germline V gene encodes CDR1 SGHTA and CDR2 FQGTGA. The J segment lost 5 bases and the V segment lost 5 bases, leaving 9 bases of the junction unmatched. The CDR3 is 17 amino acids.

The rearrangement joins TRBV27 to TRBJ2-7, with D perhaps matching TRBD2 (5 bases). The V and J ends lost 3 bases and 4 bases respectively, with 16 bases between them. This CDR3 comprises 15 residues. The germline V gene has CDR1 MNHEY and CDR2 SMNVEV (reference sequence). The CDR3 spells CASSLQPGIQYEQYF. CDR3 sequence (DNA): TGTGCCAGCAGTTTGCAGCCGGGAATCCAGTACGAGCAGTACTTC.

The chain employs TRBV11-2 and TRBJ2-2, with a tentative D call TRBD2 (6 bases). Germline V gene data show CDR1 as SGHAT and CDR2 as FQNNGV. The V end was cut by 0 bases, the J end by 3 bases, with 14 bases between. This CDR3 spans 17 amino acids. The CDR3 loop is CASSLEFGGTHTGELFF. The CDR3 coding sequence is TGTGCCAGCAGCTTAGAGTTTGGGGGGACTCACACCGGGGAGCTGTTTTTT.

This chain uses TRBV15 with TRBJ2-5, with D hard to call. The CDR3 consists of 14 residues. Germline CDR1 reads LNHNV; CDR2 reads YYDKDF (reference sequence). The germline V and J ends were trimmed by 1 base and 2 bases, with 8 bases remaining between them. In DNA form, the CDR3 reads TGTGCCACCAGCAGAGGGTCAGGACAAGAGACCCAGTACTTC. This gives the protein CATSRGSGQETQYF.

This sequence joins TRBV2 and TRBJ2-1, with 7 bases aligning to TRBD1. The CDR3 length is 16 residues. With V trimmed by 4 bases and J by 8 bases, 14 bases remained unmatched. Germline V gives CDR1 SNHLY, CDR2 FYNNEI. The CDR3 bases are TGTGCCAGCAGTGGAGACAGGGTTAACGTCCGAGATGAGCAGTTCTTC. It is translated as CASSGDRVNVRDEQFF.

This chain uses TRBV7-9 with TRBJ1-6, with 8 bases that match TRBD1. Per germline, CDR1 SEHNR and CDR2 FQNEAQ (reference sequence). After removal of 4 bases from V and 7 bases from J, the junction contained 15 bases not matched to a gene. There are 18 residues in the CDR3. The chain's CDR3 is CASSWDDRGSVRNSPLHF. The CDR3 DNA follows: TGTGCCAGCAGCTGGGATGACAGGGGTAGCGTAAGGAATTCACCCCTCCACTTT. Full variable domain (rest looked up from reference TRBV7-9 and TRBJ1-6): DTGVSQNPRHKITKRGQNVTFRCDPISEHNRLYWYRQTLGQGPEFLTYFQNEAQLEKSRLLSDRFSAERPKGSFSTLEIQRTEQGDSAMYLCASSWDDRGSVRNSPLHFGNGTRLTVT.

Points on this clone: The same CDR3 is also encoded by other DNA sequences in this sample. The V and J genes are TRBV6-4 and TRBJ2-3, with TRBD1 identical over 7 bases. J lost 4 bases, V lost 3 bases, and 1 base had no gene match. The CDR3 contains 13 residues. Germline-derived CDR1 and CDR2 are MRHNA and SNTAGT. CDR3 nucleotides: TGTGCCAGCAGTGATCAGGGGGCAGATACGCAGTATTTT. It is translated as CASSDQGADTQYF.

The chain uses TRBV6-5 and TRBJ2-7, with 9 bases aligning to TRBD1. The length of the CDR3 is 14 residues. Germline V gene lookup returns CDR1 MNHEY and CDR2 SVGAGI. V lost 5 bases and J lost 4; bases outside the gene matches: 6. Here the CDR3 DNA reads TGTGCCAGCAGTAGCCGACAGGGGGGATACGAGCAGTACTTC. It specifies CASSSRQGGYEQYF.

CDR3: CASSPGQSNTEAFF. DNA of the CDR3: TGTGCCAGCAGCCCGGGACAGTCGAACACTGAAGCTTTCTTT. This chain links TRBV7-6 with TRBJ1-1; 7 bases fit TRBD1. Germline assignment: CDR1 SGHVS and CDR2 FNYEAQ. The CDR3 totals 14 residues. V shed 5 bases and J 1 base; nucleotides not matched to a gene: 4.

This clone appeared once. The chain is built from TRBV7-2 and TRBJ1-5, with TRBD1 as a possible D gene (5 bases). This CDR3 contains 14 residues. V gave up 3 bases and J gave up 5 bases, with 11 bases separating them. Germline CDR1 is SGHTA and CDR2 is FQGNSA. Here the CDR3 reads CASSFPSGDQPQHF. The CDR3 nucleotides are TGTGCCAGCAGCTTCCCGTCGGGGGATCAGCCCCAGCATTTT.

This chain joins TRBV14 and TRBJ2-2, with TRBD2 identical over 9 bases. Germline CDR1 reads SGHDN; CDR2 reads FVKESK. The V gene end was trimmed by 2 bases and the J gene end by 0 bases; junction bases not matched to a gene: 4. The CDR3 is 17 residues long. CDR3 sequence reads: CASSQLLAGANTGELFF. CDR3 DNA: TGTGCCAGCAGCCAACTACTAGCGGGCGCGAACACCGGGGAGCTGTTTTTT.

The chain carries TRBV3-1 (or the pseudogene TRBV3-2) and TRBJ1-3, with TRBD1 as a possible D gene (5 bases). The V end lost 1 base, the J end lost 2 bases, and 9 bases lay between the germline ends. Germline assignment: CDR1 LGHDT and CDR2 YNNKEL (reference sequence). This CDR3 has 15 residues. The CDR3 loop is CASSQVAGAGNTIYF. The DNA of the CDR3 is TGTGCCAGCAGCCAAGTTGCGGGGGCTGGAAACACCATATATTTT.

The CDR3 DNA is TGTGCCAGCAGTCTCGACAGGCGGTCTAATGAAAAACTGTTTTTT. This encodes CASSLDRRSNEKLFF. The V call is TRBV5-6, the J call TRBJ1-4; D may be TRBD1 (6 bases). The CDR3 spans 15 residues. Germline CDR1 SGHDT, CDR2 YYEEEE. The V gene lost 5 bases and the J gene lost 3 bases, with 14 bases spanning the gap.

The chain has TRBV7-9 and TRBJ2-4, with 7 nucleotides matching TRBD1. The ends lost 5 bases at V and 5 bases at J; junction bases unmatched: 6. This CDR3 contains 14 residues. Germline CDR1 reads SEHNR; CDR2 reads FQNEAQ (reference sequence). The CDR3 loop reads CASSGWDSENIQYF. CDR3 nucleotide sequence: TGTGCCAGCAGCGGATGGGACAGTGAAAACATTCAGTACTTC. The full variable domain, with the rest looked up from reference TRBV7-9 and TRBJ2-4, is DTGVSQNPRHKITKRGQNVTFRCDPISEHNRLYWYRQTLGQGPEFLTYFQNEAQLEKSRLLSDRFSAERPKGSFSTLEIQRTEQGDSAMYLCASSGWDSENIQYFGAGTRLSVL.

This chain joins TRBV5-1 and TRBJ2-7, with 7 bases identical to TRBD1. The germline gives CDR1 SGHRS, CDR2 YFSETQ. V lost 0 bases to trimming and J lost 2 bases; unmatched junction nucleotides: 8. The CDR3 runs 16 residues. The DNA of the CDR3 is TGCGCCAGCAGCTTGGAACCGGGACAGAGACCCTACGAGCAGTACTTC. It yields the protein CASSLEPGQRPYEQYF.

V usage is TRBV6-5 and J usage is TRBJ1-2; no clear D gene. CDR3 length: 12 amino acids. Germline values: CDR1 MNHEY, CDR2 SVGAGI. The ends were cut back, 7 bases at V and 8 bases at J, with 14 bases in the middle. The CDR3 DNA follows: TGTGCCAGCATATTCAGCGGTGAGGGCTACACCTTC. Encoded protein: CASIFSGEGYTF.

This chain connects TRBV7-2 to TRBJ2-1; D may be TRBD2 (5 bases). This CDR3 spans 11 amino acids. With 1 base removed from V and 15 bases from J, the gap between germline ends came to 10 bases. Germline V CDR1 and CDR2: SGHTA, FQGNSA. DNA for the CDR3: TGTGCCAGCAGCTTAGTCCGGGGAAGGTTCTTC. Its translation is CASSLVRGRFF.

The genes are TRBV7-9 and TRBJ1-4; D gene ambiguous. CDR1 is SEHNR, CDR2 FQNEAQ, per germline (reference sequence). Trimming removed 5 bases at V and 8 bases at J, with 9 bases between. The CDR3 is made up of 12 amino acids. CDR3 nucleotides: TGTGCCAGCAGCCCGGCGGGGGAAAAACTGTTTTTT. Encoded protein: CASSPAGEKLFF.

V usage is TRBV29-1 and J usage is TRBJ1-4, with 9 nucleotides matching TRBD1. Germline-derived CDR1 and CDR2 are SQVTM and ANQGSEA. The CDR3 is 16 residues long. Losses at the gene ends were 6 bases for V and 8 bases for J; bases not matched to a gene: 16. This CDR3 reads CSVTTSTGTGREKLFF. For the CDR3, the DNA is TGCAGCGTGACTACCTCGACCGGGACAGGGAGGGAAAAACTGTTTTTT.